The 24 T cell receptor beta chains presented below share a single source sample, sequenced in a study of T cells after yellow fever vaccination. A single record per CDR3 protein comes from TCRdb applying MiXCR to the 5' RACE reads. This sample has hundreds of thousands of distinct CDR3 sequences, with about 12% found just once. The starting material was CD4+ T cells sorted from PBMCs, obtained 15 days after the yellow fever booster vaccination. The receptors stem from a man aged 18 to 35 who received the YFV17D yellow fever vaccine.

This chain connects TRBV4-3 to TRBJ2-7; D remains unclear. In germline, CDR1 is LGHNA, CDR2 YSLEER. The CDR3 loop spans 19 amino acids. CDR3 residues: CASRQVHYEPKPSSYEQYV. The CDR3 DNA reads as TGCGCCAGCAGACAAGTCCATTACGAACCGAAGCCCAGCTCCTACGAGCAGTACGTC.

Only a few counts were recorded for this clonotype. The V and J genes are TRBV6-1 and TRBJ1-1; TRBD1 matches 7 bases. Germline V gene sequence: CDR1 MNHNS, CDR2 SASEGT. The CDR3 has 16 residues. The ends lost 6 bases at V and 3 bases at J; junction bases unmatched: 13. CDR3 bases: TGTGCCAGCAGCCTTATTTGGGACAGTCAGTACACTGAAGCTTTCTTT. This translates into CASSLIWDSQYTEAFF.

This clonotype was found a few times. The chain is built from TRBV12-3 or TRBV12-4 and TRBJ1-2, with 7 bases matching TRBD1. Losses at the gene ends were 5 bases for V and 8 bases for J; bases not matched to a gene: 8. The length of the CDR3 is 13 residues. CDR3 bases: TGTGCCAGCAGTCGTAACAGGGGAGGAGGCTACACCTTC. Its translation is CASSRNRGGGYTF.

This clonotype was detected ten times or more. Here the CDR3 DNA reads TGCATCTGCTCGAATGGGGGAAAGGACTATGGCTACACCTTC. It translates to CICSNGGKDYGYTF. The genes are TRBV29-1 and TRBJ1-2, with D possibly matching TRBD1 (5 bases). CDR3 length equals 14 residues. Germline-derived CDR1 and CDR2 are SQVTM and ANQGSEA.

V and J are TRBV19 and TRBJ1-1, with TRBD1 as a possible D gene (5 bases). This CDR3 has 15 residues. Germline V lookup: CDR1 LNHDA, CDR2 SQIVND (reference sequence). Trimming pared 1 base from V and 1 base from J, leaving 10 bases between. The chain's CDR3 is CASSIGGRANTEAFF. Here the CDR3 DNA reads TGTGCCAGTAGTATAGGCGGCAGGGCGAACACTGAAGCTTTCTTT.

At least ten counts were recorded for this clonotype. V gene TRBV10-3 combines with J gene TRBJ2-5, with a tentative D call TRBD2 (6 bases). V lost 2 bases and J 4 bases, leaving 8 bases between the germline ends. Germline values: CDR1 ENHRY, CDR2 SYGVKD. This CDR3 comprises 13 residues. The DNA for the CDR3 is TGTGCCATCAGTGAGCTAGCGTCAGAGACCCAGTACTTC. Translating it yields CAISELASETQYF.

This clonotype showed up just a few times. V gene TRBV20-1 combines with J gene TRBJ2-5; 8 bases map to TRBD1. The CDR3 loop spans 13 amino acids. CDR1 is DFQATT, CDR2 SNEGSKA, per germline (reference sequence). The V gene end was trimmed by 6 bases and the J gene end by 4 bases; junction bases not matched to a gene: 7. The DNA of the CDR3 is TGCAGTGCACATATGACAGGGGTAGAGACCCAGTACTTC. Its protein product is CSAHMTGVETQYF.

The chain uses TRBV4-1 and TRBJ2-7, with TRBD2 matching over 9 bases. Trimming took 1 base from V and 2 from J; bases not matched to a gene: 3. CDR1 is MGHRA and CDR2 is YSYEKL in the germline V gene. CDR3 length equals 15 residues. The CDR3 spells CASSQVLAGPYEQYV. CDR3 nucleotides: TGCGCCAGCAGCCAAGTCCTAGCGGGGCCCTACGAGCAGTACGTC.

This rearrangement joins TRBV12-3 or TRBV12-4 to TRBJ1-5; no firm D call. Trimming shortened V by 4 bases and J by 7 bases, and 11 bases separated the two germline ends. The CDR3 is 13 residues long. The CDR3 here is CASSSVPGQPQHF. The CDR3 DNA follows: TGTGCCAGCAGTTCCGTCCCGGGGCAGCCCCAGCATTTT.

The CDR3 nucleotides read TGTGCCAGCATCCCCGGGACAGGGCCCTACGAGCAGTACGTC. Protein product: CASIPGTGPYEQYV. The chain combines TRBV28 with TRBJ2-7; 9 positions match TRBD1. The junction had 6 bases not matched to a gene; V was cut back by 7 bases and J by 2 bases. This CDR3 spans 14 amino acids. The germline CDR1 and CDR2 sequences are MDHEN and SYDVKM.

This sequence joins TRBV18 and TRBJ2-1; 7 nucleotides agree with TRBD1. V dropped 1 base and J dropped 4; count of bases not matched to a gene: 7. This CDR3 region has 16 residues. Germline V gene data show CDR1 as KGHSH and CDR2 as LQKENI. The CDR3 loop is CASSPRLQGDYNEQFF. CDR3 in DNA: TGTGCCAGCTCACCACGGCTCCAGGGGGATTACAATGAGCAGTTCTTC.

This clonotype has a handful of counts. The chain employs TRBV4-1 and TRBJ1-1; 7 bases fit TRBD1. This CDR3 spans 16 amino acids. Trimming at V came to 2 bases and at J to 5 bases, leaving 11 bases not matched to a gene. CDR1 is MGHRA, CDR2 YSYEKL, per germline. In DNA, the CDR3 is TGCGCCAGCAGCCAAAAAGATACAGGGGTGAGTACTGAAGCTTTCTTT. Amino acids: CASSQKDTGVSTEAFF.

This clonotype appeared a few times. V is TRBV19 and J is TRBJ2-1, with 10 bases matching TRBD2. V shed 0 bases, J shed 4 bases, and the junction held 3 bases outside the gene matches. CDR3 length equals 16 residues. CDR1 and CDR2 from the germline V gene are LNHDA and SQIVND (reference sequence). In DNA form, the CDR3 reads TGTGCCAGTAGTATAGAGGGTAGCGGGGGGTACAATGAGCAGTTCTTC. Translated, it gives CASSIEGSGGYNEQFF.

This rearrangement joins TRBV3-1 to TRBJ1-1; TRBD1 aligns across 8 bases. J lost 6 bases, V lost 1 base, and 4 bases had no gene match. CDR3 length: 14 amino acids. Germline lookup yields CDR1 LGHDT and CDR2 YNNKEL (reference sequence). In nucleotides, the CDR3 is TGTGCCAGCAGCCAAGCCGGACAGGGCGCTGAAGCTTTCTTT. Protein product: CASSQAGQGAEAFF. The complete variable domain, with remaining parts taken from reference TRBV3-1 and TRBJ1-1, reads DTAVSQTPKYLVTQMGNDKSIKCEQNLGHDTMYWYKQDSKKFLKIMFSYNNKELIINETVPNRFSPKSPDKAHLNLHINSLELGDSAVYFCASSQAGQGAEAFFGQGTRLTVV.

The chain recombines TRBV10-3 with TRBJ2-5; D is possibly TRBD2 (5 bases). Trimming cost V 3 bases and J 5 bases, with 13 bases left between them. This CDR3 is built from 14 residues. From germline, CDR1 is ENHRY and CDR2 SYGVKD. The CDR3 DNA sequence: TGTGCCATCAGTGAAGGGCTAGCTTGGGAGACCCAGTACTTC. This sequence encodes CAISEGLAWETQYF.

This sequence joins TRBV7-9 and TRBJ2-7, with 8 bases fitting TRBD2. Per germline, CDR1 SEHNR and CDR2 FQNEAQ (reference sequence). V shed 2 bases, J shed 4 bases, and the junction held 7 bases outside the gene matches. The CDR3 is made up of 15 amino acids. CDR3: CASSLLVGGAYEQYF. The DNA of the CDR3 is TGTGCCAGCAGCTTACTGGTCGGGGGGGCATACGAGCAGTACTTC.

This clonotype showed up just a few times. This chain connects TRBV6-6 to TRBJ1-5; possibly TRBD1 for D (5 bases). Germline V gene sequence: CDR1 MNHNY, CDR2 SVGAGI (reference sequence). With 2 bases removed from V and 5 bases from J, the gap between germline ends came to 13 bases. This CDR3 is built from 15 residues. The CDR3 DNA sequence: TGTGCCAGCAGTTACGCCAATCTAGGGGATCAGCCCCAGCATTTT. It is translated as CASSYANLGDQPQHF.

The chain recombines TRBV29-1 with TRBJ2-7; D possibly matches TRBD1 or TRBD2 (5 bases each). The CDR3 contains 15 residues. Trimming left V 6 bases short and J 7 bases short, with 25 bases between. CDR1 and CDR2 (germline): SQVTM, ANQGSEA. The CDR3 here is CSVAGDRDLPYEQYF. The DNA of the CDR3 is TGCAGCGTCGCCGGGGATCGGGACCTTCCTTATGAGCAGTACTTC.

This clonotype was seen a handful of times. J is TRBJ1-6 and V is TRBV5-1, with a tentative D call TRBD1 (5 bases). Between the trimmed V and J ends, which lost 0 bases and 7 bases, there was a span of 11 bases. The CDR3 covers 15 residues. Germline V CDR1 and CDR2: SGHRS, YFSETQ. In DNA, the CDR3 is TGCGCCAGCAGCTTGGAGGGGCTAGGCAATTCACCCCTCCACTTT. Residues: CASSLEGLGNSPLHF.

This clonotype appeared a few times. The chain links TRBV4-3 to TRBJ2-5, with D possibly being TRBD2 (6 bases). There are 14 residues in the CDR3. The V end was cut by 0 bases, the J end by 3 bases, with 8 bases between. The germline V gene has CDR1 LGHNA and CDR2 YSLEER. CDR3 in amino acids: CASSQELAEETQYF. In nucleotides, the CDR3 is TGCGCCAGCAGCCAAGAGTTAGCGGAAGAGACCCAGTACTTC.

The chain joins TRBV7-3 to TRBJ2-1; 7 positions agree with TRBD1. The germline V gene encodes CDR1 SGHTA and CDR2 FQGTGA. The V gene end was trimmed by 5 bases and the J gene end by 2 bases; junction bases not matched to a gene: 6. This CDR3 is built from 15 residues. CDR3 in amino acids: CASSVGTAAYNEQFF. The CDR3 nucleotides read TGTGCCAGCAGCGTGGGGACAGCGGCCTACAATGAGCAGTTCTTC.

The rearrangement joins TRBV6-6 to TRBJ2-1; D tentatively fits TRBD1 or TRBD2 (5 bases each). Germline CDR1 is MNHNY and CDR2 is SVGAGI (reference sequence). The CDR3 length is 13 residues. Trimming shortened V by 4 bases and J by 12 bases, and 16 bases separated the two germline ends. CDR3 in amino acids: CASSLMRGVGQFF. The CDR3 DNA sequence: TGTGCCAGCAGTTTAATGAGGGGCGTAGGGCAGTTCTTC.

This chain joins TRBV4-3 and TRBJ2-1, with TRBD1 matching 12 bases. Germline values: CDR1 LGHNA, CDR2 YSLEER. The V and J ends lost 2 bases and 8 bases, in that order; junction bases with no gene match: 4. The CDR3 sequence is 15 residues long. The chain's CDR3 is CASSQPGQGAYEQFF. The DNA for the CDR3 is TGCGCCAGCAGCCAACCGGGACAGGGGGCATATGAGCAGTTCTTC.

There are a few counts of this clonotype. V is TRBV4-2 and J is TRBJ2-3, with 9 nucleotides matching TRBD2. The CDR3 loop spans 18 amino acids. Germline V lookup: CDR1 LGHNA, CDR2 YNFKEQ. V shed 3 bases and J 0 bases; nucleotides not matched to a gene: 10. The CDR3 DNA follows: TGTGCCAGCAGCCAGGTATTTCTAGCGGGGCATAGCACAGATACGCAGTATTTT. This encodes CASSQVFLAGHSTDTQYF.